This T cell receptor (beta chain) came from a study of regulatory T cells in long-lasting Graves disease. Study-level findings and limits: TRBV28, TRBJ1-2 and TRBJ2-5 were segments that persistent disease favored. TCR diversity was lower in persistent than newly diagnosed Graves' disease.

Note on this clonotype: As yet, its antigen is unknown.

Libraries of TCR beta came from iRepertoire HTBI primers plus Arm-PCR of CDR3 regions. TCRdb redid the calling of the multiplex PCR reads with MiXCR, one entry per CDR3 protein. The repertoire holds some 340,000 distinct CDR3 sequences, with about an eighth as singletons. The sample's time point: newly diagnosed GD, antithyroid drugs for less than 3 months. Scientists built the TCR library using RNA that was extracted from PBMCs. The CDR3 spans 16 residues. CDR1 MDHEN and CDR2 SYDVKM come from the germline V gene. V was trimmed by 2 bases and J by 6 bases, leaving 16 bases between them. These data were also reused for a study on T cells in Graves' hyperthyroidism and ophthalmopathy. That source adds: First-round RT-PCR targeting the TCR CDR3 was performed with the HTBI primer set. Researchers found most expanded thyroid clonotypes above 0.001 in blood as well.

This chain connects TRBV28 to TRBJ1-4, with D perhaps matching TRBD1 (5 bases). The clonotype originates from a woman between 18 and 29 years old with Graves disease. The material sequenced was peripheral blood mononuclear cells (PBMCs), taken at new diagnosis, from a patient treated with antithyroid drugs. CDR3 sequence: CASSLARDPRHEKLFF. DNA of the CDR3: TGTGCCAGCAGTTTAGCCCGGGACCCTAGGCATGAAAAACTGTTTTTT.